At least ten counts were recorded for the clone carrying this T cell receptor (beta chain). Antigen specificity is unknown. This sample is part of a study of neurological immune-mediated disorders. The study, taken as a whole, reports: HTLV-1-associated myelopathy had the most TCR clonal expansion, whereas multiple sclerosis had the least (lower than in healthy controls). The absence of shared CDR3 amino acid sequences among expanded clones across subjects suggests private repertoires in all groups.

Use was made of about 1 million CD4+ or CD8+ T cells in sorted libraries. The germline V gene encodes CDR1 SGHAT and CDR2 FQNNGV. Deletions cut 1 base from V and 8 bases from J, with 10 bases between. The CDR3 sequence is 13 residues long. By 5'RACE with 10-nucleotide random UMIs, the cDNA was made. TCRdb re-called the 5' RACE reads with MiXCR, one entry per CDR3 protein. The data contain more than 25,000 distinct CDR3 sequences, less than 5% of them seen just once; the ten biggest clones take up approximately 23%. The rearrangement uses TRBV11-2 and TRBJ2-3; D is uncertain. The sample comprised CD4+ T cells from blood. The receptor's source is a woman aged 40-49 years in good health. CDR3 DNA sequence: TGTGCCAGCAGCTTAGGTGCCGTACCTACGCAGTATTTT. Translating gives CASSLGAVPTQYF.